This TCR beta chain came from a study of shared clonotypes between healthy human individuals. Original handling: Filtering differed since immunoSEQ provided only junctions, with no quality scores. Clones were sequenced by immunoSEQ multiplex PCR, and TCRdb holds only the in-frame ones, with some missing. V, J and clone size derive from that table, while D and trimming were established from the DNA sequence. Of over a million clones in the sample, approximately 98% were seen once. Of note for this clone: Its specificity is not known. The same CDR3 arises from other DNA sequences in this sample as well.

Study results and limitations: Around 5.4% of naive CD4 clonotypes were common to four donors.

This CDR3 contains 14 residues. Looked up from germline, CDR1 is SGHTA and CDR2 is FQGNSA. V lost 1 base to trimming and J lost 8 bases, with 11 bases between them. Material for sequencing was naive CD4+ T cells sorted from blood. Documented subset: CD45RA+ positively selected. This TCR came from a young man in good health. This sequence joins TRBV7-2 and TRBJ1-4; possible D gene TRBD1, 5 bases. The CDR3 region has the DNA TGTGCCAGCAGCTTAGGTCAGGGTGGAGAAAAACTGTTTTTT. It is translated as CASSLGQGGEKLFF.